This T cell receptor beta chain was documented in a study of long-term antiretroviral therapy in people with HIV. immunoSEQ v3.0 was run at survey level. In sequencing, about 35,000-50,000 T-cell genomes per sample were targeted. Libraries were prepared by immunoSEQ multiplex PCR; TCRdb keeps only in-frame clonotypes and omits some of them. The sample lists 30,000 to 40,000 clones, 79% occurring once. Study results and limitations: HIV repertoires spanned narrower CDR3 length ranges than controls. Clonal populations expanded prior to ART predominated within the repertoire at all time points.

Samples held roughly 0.95-10 million cryopreserved PBMC before DNA extraction. This clone was seen a handful of times. Its antigen is as yet unknown. CDR1 and CDR2 from the germline V gene are MNHEY and SVGAGI. This CDR3 contains 16 residues. V shed 0 bases and J shed 1 base, with 10 bases lying between them. This sequence originates from a man younger than 30 with HIV. Specimen: unsorted PBMCs, collected 1.9 years after starting antiretroviral therapy. The chain employs TRBV6-5 and TRBJ1-5; tentative D call: TRBD1 (5 bases). CDR3 DNA: TGTGCCAGCAGTTACTCTTTCGGGGACAGCAATCAGCCCCAGCATTTT. It translates to CASSYSFGDSNQPQHF.